This TCR beta chain is drawn from a study of cytomegalovirus exposure and HLA in healthy donors. Looked up from germline, CDR1 is LGHNA and CDR2 is YSLEER. The CDR3 sequence is 16 residues long. Trimming removed 0 bases from V and 2 bases from J, with 10 bases in between. Primers: 60 Vbeta forward and 13 Jbeta reverse. Libraries were prepared by immunoSEQ multiplex PCR; TCRdb keeps only in-frame clonotypes and omits some of them. The table records about 130,000 clones, roughly 80% of them present only once. The sequenced sample was PBMCs. The sequence derives from a female donor in good health and CMV-seronegative. The J gene is TRBJ2-2, the V gene TRBV4-3, with D uncertain. The CDR3: CASSQDPPGNTGELFF. The CDR3 DNA reads as TGCGCCAGCAGCCAAGATCCGCCAGGCAACACCGGGGAGCTGTTTTTT.